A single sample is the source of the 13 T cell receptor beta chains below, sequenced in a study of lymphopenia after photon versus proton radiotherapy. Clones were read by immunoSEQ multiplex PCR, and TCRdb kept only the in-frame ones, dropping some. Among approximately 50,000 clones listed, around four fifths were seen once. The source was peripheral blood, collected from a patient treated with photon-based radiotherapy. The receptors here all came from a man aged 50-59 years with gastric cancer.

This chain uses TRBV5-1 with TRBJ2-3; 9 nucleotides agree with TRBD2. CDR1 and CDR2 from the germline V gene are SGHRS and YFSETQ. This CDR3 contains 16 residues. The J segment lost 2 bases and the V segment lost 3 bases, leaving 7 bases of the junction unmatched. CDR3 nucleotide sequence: TGCGCCAGCAGCTCTGGGGCTAGCGGGAACACAGATACGCAGTATTTT. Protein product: CASSSGASGNTDTQYF.

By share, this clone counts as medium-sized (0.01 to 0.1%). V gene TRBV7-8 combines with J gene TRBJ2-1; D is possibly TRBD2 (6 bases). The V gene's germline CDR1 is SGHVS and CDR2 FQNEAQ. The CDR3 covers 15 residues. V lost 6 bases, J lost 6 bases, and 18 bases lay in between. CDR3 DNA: TGTGCCAGCAGTCCGGGAGCAGGTAATCTCAATGAGCAGTTCTTC. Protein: CASSPGAGNLNEQFF.

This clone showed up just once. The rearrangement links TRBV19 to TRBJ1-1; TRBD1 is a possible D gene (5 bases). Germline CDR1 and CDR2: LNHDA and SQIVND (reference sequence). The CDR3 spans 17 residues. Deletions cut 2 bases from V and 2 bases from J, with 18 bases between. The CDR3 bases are TGTGCCAGTAGTATACGGGGGGGAGGACCCATCAACACTGAAGCTTTCTTT. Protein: CASSIRGGGPINTEAFF.

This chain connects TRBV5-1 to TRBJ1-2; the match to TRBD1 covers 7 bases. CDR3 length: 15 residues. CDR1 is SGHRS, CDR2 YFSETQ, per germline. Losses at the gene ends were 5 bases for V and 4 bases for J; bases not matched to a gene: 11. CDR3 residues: CASRPGQEASYGYTF. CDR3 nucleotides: TGCGCCAGCAGACCCGGACAGGAGGCCTCCTATGGCTACACCTTC.

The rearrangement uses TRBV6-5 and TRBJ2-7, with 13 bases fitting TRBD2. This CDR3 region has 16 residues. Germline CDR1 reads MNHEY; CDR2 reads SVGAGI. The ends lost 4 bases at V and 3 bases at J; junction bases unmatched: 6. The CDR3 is CASSSPGTSGIYEQYF. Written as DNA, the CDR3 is TGTGCCAGCAGTTCCCCCGGGACTAGCGGGATCTACGAGCAGTACTTC.

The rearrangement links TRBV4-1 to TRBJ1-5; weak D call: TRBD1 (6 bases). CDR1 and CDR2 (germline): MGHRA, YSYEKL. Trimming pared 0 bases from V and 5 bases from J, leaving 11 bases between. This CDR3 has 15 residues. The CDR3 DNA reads TGCGCCAGCAGCCAAGATTACAGGGAGGATCAGCCCCAGCATTTT. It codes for CASSQDYREDQPQHF.

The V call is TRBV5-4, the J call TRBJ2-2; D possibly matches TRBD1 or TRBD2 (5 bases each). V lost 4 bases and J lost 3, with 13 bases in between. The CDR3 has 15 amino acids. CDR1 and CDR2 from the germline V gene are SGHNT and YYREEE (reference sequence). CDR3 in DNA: TGTGCCAGCAGCCTGGGGGTTAGCGACACCGGGGAGCTGTTTTTT. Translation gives CASSLGVSDTGELFF.

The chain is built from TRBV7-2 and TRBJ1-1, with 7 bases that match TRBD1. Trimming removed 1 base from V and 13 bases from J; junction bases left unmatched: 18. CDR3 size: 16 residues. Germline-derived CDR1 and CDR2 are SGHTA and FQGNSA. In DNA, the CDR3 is TGTGCCAGCAGCTTAGACAGAAATGTGTTAGGGACAGAGGGTTTCTTT. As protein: CASSLDRNVLGTEGFF.

CDR3 sequence (DNA): TGCGCCAGCAGCCCCGGACAGGGGCGGGAAGAGACCCAGTACTTC. Its translation: CASSPGQGREETQYF. The chain carries TRBV5-1 and TRBJ2-5; TRBD1 matches at 9 bases. The ends lost 4 bases at V and 3 bases at J; junction bases unmatched: 7. Germline assignment: CDR1 SGHRS and CDR2 YFSETQ. The CDR3 is 15 amino acids.

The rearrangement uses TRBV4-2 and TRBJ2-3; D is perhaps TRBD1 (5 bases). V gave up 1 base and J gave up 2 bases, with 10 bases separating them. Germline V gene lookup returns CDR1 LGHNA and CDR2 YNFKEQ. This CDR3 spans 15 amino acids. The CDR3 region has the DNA TGTGCCAGCAGCCAAGCTCTAGGGGTCACAGATACGCAGTATTTT. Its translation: CASSQALGVTDTQYF.

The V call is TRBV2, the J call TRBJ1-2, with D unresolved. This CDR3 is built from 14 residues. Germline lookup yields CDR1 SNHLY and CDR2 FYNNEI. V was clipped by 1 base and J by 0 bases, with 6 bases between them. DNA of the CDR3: TGTGCCAGCAGTGAAGGACTGTCTAACTATGGCTACACCTTC. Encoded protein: CASSEGLSNYGYTF.

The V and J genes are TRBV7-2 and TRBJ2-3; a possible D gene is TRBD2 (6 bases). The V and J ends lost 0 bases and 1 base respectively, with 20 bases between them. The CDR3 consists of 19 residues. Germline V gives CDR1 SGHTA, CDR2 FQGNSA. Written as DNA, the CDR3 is TGTGCCAGCAGCTTAGCCCGTAGCGGAGCTAGAAGAGGCACAGATACGCAGTATTTT. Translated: CASSLARSGARRGTDTQYF.

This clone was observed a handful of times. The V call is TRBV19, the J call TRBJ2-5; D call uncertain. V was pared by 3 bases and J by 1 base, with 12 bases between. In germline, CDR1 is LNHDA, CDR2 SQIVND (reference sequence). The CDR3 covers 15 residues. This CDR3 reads CASSMRSGSQETQYF. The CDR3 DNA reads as TGTGCCAGTAGTATGCGCTCTGGCTCCCAAGAGACCCAGTACTTC.